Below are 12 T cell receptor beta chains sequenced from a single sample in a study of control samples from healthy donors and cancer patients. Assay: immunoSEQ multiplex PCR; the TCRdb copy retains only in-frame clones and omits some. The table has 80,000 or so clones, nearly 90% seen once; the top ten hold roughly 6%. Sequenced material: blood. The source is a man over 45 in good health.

In nucleotides, the CDR3 is TGTGCCAGCACTATAAATCAGGACCTTAACACTGAAGCTTTCTTT. Its protein product is CASTINQDLNTEAFF. The V and J genes are TRBV6-5 and TRBJ1-1; no reliable D call. Germline V lookup: CDR1 MNHEY, CDR2 SVGAGI. This CDR3 contains 15 residues. V was clipped by 7 bases and J by 2 bases, with 17 bases between them.

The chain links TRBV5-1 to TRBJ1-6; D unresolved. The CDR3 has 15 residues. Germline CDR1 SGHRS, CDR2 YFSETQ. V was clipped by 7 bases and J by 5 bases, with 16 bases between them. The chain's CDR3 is CASARVATHNSPLHF. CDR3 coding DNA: TGCGCCAGCGCGAGGGTCGCGACCCATAATTCACCCCTCCACTTT. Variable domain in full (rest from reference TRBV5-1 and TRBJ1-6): KAGVTQTPRYLIKTRGQQVTLSCSPISGHRSVSWYQQTPGQGLQFLFEYFSETQRNKGNFPGRFSGRQFSNSRSEMNVSTLELGDSALYLCASARVATHNSPLHFGNGTRLTVT.

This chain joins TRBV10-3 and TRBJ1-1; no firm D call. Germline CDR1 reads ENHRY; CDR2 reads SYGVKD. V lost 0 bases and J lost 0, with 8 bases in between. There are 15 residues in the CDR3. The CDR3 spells CAISESEAVNTEAFF. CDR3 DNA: TGTGCCATCAGTGAGTCGGAGGCCGTGAACACTGAAGCTTTCTTT.

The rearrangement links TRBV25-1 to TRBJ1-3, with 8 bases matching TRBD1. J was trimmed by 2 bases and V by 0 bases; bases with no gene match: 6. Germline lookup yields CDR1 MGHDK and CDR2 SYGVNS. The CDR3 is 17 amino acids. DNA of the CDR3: TGTGCCAGCAGTGAATATGGCAGGGGGCCGACTGGAAACACCATATATTTT. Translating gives CASSEYGRGPTGNTIYF.

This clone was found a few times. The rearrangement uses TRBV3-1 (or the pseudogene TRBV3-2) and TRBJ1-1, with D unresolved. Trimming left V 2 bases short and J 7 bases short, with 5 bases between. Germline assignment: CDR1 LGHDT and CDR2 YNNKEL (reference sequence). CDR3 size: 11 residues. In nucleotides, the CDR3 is TGTGCCAGCAGCCAACAACTTGAAGCTTTCTTT. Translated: CASSQQLEAFF.

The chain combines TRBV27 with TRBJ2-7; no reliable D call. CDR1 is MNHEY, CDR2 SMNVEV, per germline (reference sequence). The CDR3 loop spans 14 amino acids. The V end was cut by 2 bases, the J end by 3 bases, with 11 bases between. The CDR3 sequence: CASSLTGGNYEQYF. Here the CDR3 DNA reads TGTGCCAGCAGTTTAACGGGTGGGAACTACGAGCAGTACTTC.

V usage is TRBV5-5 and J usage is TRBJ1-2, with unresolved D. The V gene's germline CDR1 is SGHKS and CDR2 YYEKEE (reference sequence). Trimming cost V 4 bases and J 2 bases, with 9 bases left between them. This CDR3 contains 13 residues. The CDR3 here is CASSIDGNYGYTF. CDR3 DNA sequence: TGTGCCAGCAGCATCGACGGAAACTATGGCTACACCTTC.

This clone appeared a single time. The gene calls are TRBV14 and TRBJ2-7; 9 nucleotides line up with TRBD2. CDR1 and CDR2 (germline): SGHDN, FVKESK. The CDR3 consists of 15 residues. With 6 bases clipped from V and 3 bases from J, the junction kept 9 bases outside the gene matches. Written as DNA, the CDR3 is TGTGCCAGCAGGCGAAGCGGGGGGCGGAACTACGAGCAGTACTTC. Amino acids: CASRRSGGRNYEQYF.

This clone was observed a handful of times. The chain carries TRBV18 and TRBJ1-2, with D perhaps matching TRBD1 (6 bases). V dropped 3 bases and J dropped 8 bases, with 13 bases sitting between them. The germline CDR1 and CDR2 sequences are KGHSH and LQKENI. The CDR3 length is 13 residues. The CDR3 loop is CASSPQEGDGYTF. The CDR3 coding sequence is TGTGCCAGCTCACCCCAGGAGGGGGACGGCTACACCTTC.

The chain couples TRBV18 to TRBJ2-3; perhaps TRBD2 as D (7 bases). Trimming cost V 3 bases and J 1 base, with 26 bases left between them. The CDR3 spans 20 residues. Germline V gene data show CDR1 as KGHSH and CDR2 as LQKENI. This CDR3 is CASSPTLNRGAGGRTDTQYF. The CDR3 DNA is TGTGCCAGCTCACCCACCTTAAACCGGGGGGCCGGGGGGCGCACAGATACGCAGTATTTT.

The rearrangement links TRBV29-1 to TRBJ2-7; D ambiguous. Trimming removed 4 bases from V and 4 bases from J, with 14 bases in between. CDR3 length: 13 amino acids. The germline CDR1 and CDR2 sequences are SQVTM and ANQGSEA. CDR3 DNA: TGCAGCGTTGCGCAGAAGATAGCTTACGAGCAGTACTTC. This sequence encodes CSVAQKIAYEQYF.

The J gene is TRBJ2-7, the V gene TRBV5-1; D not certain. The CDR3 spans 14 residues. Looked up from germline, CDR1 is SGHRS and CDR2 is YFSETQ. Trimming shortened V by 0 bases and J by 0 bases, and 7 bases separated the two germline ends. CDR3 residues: CASSLVLSSYEQYF. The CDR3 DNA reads TGCGCCAGCAGCTTGGTTCTAAGCTCCTACGAGCAGTACTTC.